These 22 T cell receptor beta chains were all obtained from the same sample, sequenced in a study of T cells in localized non-small cell lung cancer. Only in-frame clones appear in the TCRdb table, and some are missing; sequencing was by immunoSEQ multiplex PCR. The sample records roughly 10,000 clones, less than 30% being singletons. This material consisted of lung tumor tissue, taken before any cancer treatment. Every receptor here comes from a man aged 40 to 75 with stage I lung adenocarcinoma.

This clone has only one observation. V gene TRBV19 combines with J gene TRBJ2-3; tentative D call: TRBD1 (5 bases). The CDR3 runs to 13 residues. CDR1 and CDR2 (germline): LNHDA, SQIVND (reference sequence). V lost 10 bases to trimming and J lost 3 bases, with 14 bases between them. Here the CDR3 reads CATAGSGTDTQYF. CDR3 nucleotide sequence: TGTGCCACGGCCGGGTCAGGGACAGATACGCAGTATTTT.

This chain connects TRBV6-8 to TRBJ1-5; D possibly corresponds to TRBD1 (6 bases). This CDR3 spans 15 amino acids. The V gene's germline CDR1 is MNHGY and CDR2 SAAAGT. With 7 bases removed from V and 1 base from J, the gap between germline ends came to 14 bases. CDR3 coding DNA: TGTGCCAGCATCTTACAGGGAGGGAGCAATCAGCCCCAGCATTTT. It is translated as CASILQGGSNQPQHF.

The chain links TRBV19 to TRBJ1-2; 9 nucleotides align to TRBD1. Germline trimming cut 6 bases from V and 10 bases from J; bases unmatched to any gene: 6. Germline loops: CDR1 LNHDA, CDR2 SQIVND (reference sequence). The CDR3 is 12 residues long. CDR3 protein: CASRRDREAYTF. CDR3 nucleotide sequence: TGTGCCAGTAGGCGGGACAGGGAAGCCTACACCTTC.

This clone was recorded a few times. The chain carries TRBV6-8 and TRBJ1-5, with D perhaps TRBD1 (5 bases). Trimming removed 1 base from V and 3 bases from J, with 13 bases in between. The germline CDR1 and CDR2 sequences are MNHGY and SAAAGT. The CDR3 runs to 16 residues. The chain's CDR3 is CASSYLWGVVNQPQHF. The CDR3 DNA reads as TGTGCCAGCAGTTACTTATGGGGGGTCGTCAATCAGCCCCAGCATTTT.

The V call is TRBV11-3, the J call TRBJ2-4; a weak D match, TRBD2 (6 bases). Trimming took off 3 bases at V and 8 bases at J, with 14 bases between the two ends. Germline CDR1 reads SGHNT; CDR2 reads YENEEA. The CDR3 covers 14 residues. The CDR3 DNA follows: TGTGCCAGCAGCTTTTCTCCTGGCGGGGACATTCAGTACTTC. Its translation is CASSFSPGGDIQYF. Supplemented by reference TRBV11-3 and TRBJ2-4, the full variable domain reads EAGVVQSPRYKIIEKKQPVAFWCNPISGHNTLYWYLQNLGQGPELLIRYENEEAVDDSQLPKDRFSAERLKGVDSTLKIQPAELGDSAVYLCASSFSPGGDIQYFGAGTRLSVL.

This clone was seen repeatedly, ten times or more. The rearrangement links TRBV11-3 to TRBJ2-7; D may be TRBD1 or TRBD2 (5 bases each). The CDR3 consists of 14 residues. V shed 1 base and J shed 3 bases, with 10 bases lying between them. Germline CDR1 reads SGHNT; CDR2 reads YENEEA. The CDR3, as DNA: TGTGCCAGCAGCTTAGGAGGGGACCTCTACGAGCAGTACTTC. Encoded protein: CASSLGGDLYEQYF.

The J gene is TRBJ1-5, the V gene TRBV18, with D unresolved. V was trimmed by 3 bases and J by 5 bases, leaving 11 bases between them. The V gene's germline CDR1 is KGHSH and CDR2 LQKENI. CDR3 length: 14 amino acids. CDR3 sequence: CASSPVNSDQPQHF. In DNA, the CDR3 is TGTGCCAGCTCACCGGTCAACAGCGATCAGCCCCAGCATTTT.

The CDR3 DNA is TGTGCCAGCAGTGAATATATTGAGAATGGCTACACCTTC. Protein sequence: CASSEYIENGYTF. The rearrangement joins TRBV25-1 to TRBJ1-2; D remains unclear. CDR1 is MGHDK, CDR2 SYGVNS, per germline. This CDR3 has 13 residues. The V gene lost 0 bases and the J gene lost 6 bases, with 8 bases spanning the gap.

The chain uses TRBV11-3 and TRBJ1-3; 7 nucleotides align to TRBD1. With V trimmed by 4 bases and J by 4 bases, 4 bases remained unmatched. The CDR3 loop spans 14 amino acids. Germline V CDR1 and CDR2: SGHNT, YENEEA. The chain's CDR3 is CASSSHRGGNTIYF. The CDR3 DNA sequence: TGTGCCAGCAGCTCGCACAGGGGCGGAAACACCATATATTTT.

The chain uses TRBV5-1 and TRBJ2-6, with 8 bases identical to TRBD1. The CDR3 consists of 17 residues. Per germline, CDR1 SGHRS and CDR2 YFSETQ. Trimming took 7 bases from V and 0 from J; bases not matched to a gene: 9. CDR3 protein: CASRLADRASGANVLTF. In DNA form, the CDR3 reads TGCGCCAGCCGCCTTGCGGACAGGGCCTCTGGGGCCAACGTCCTGACTTTC.

This clone came up a few times. The CDR3 sequence is CASSEVAGTTEAFF. The CDR3 DNA follows: TGTGCCAGCAGCGAAGTGGCAGGGACCACTGAAGCTTTCTTT. The chain is built from TRBV9 and TRBJ1-1; TRBD1 is a possible D gene (5 bases). Germline CDR1 SGDLS, CDR2 YYNGEE. V gave up 3 bases and J gave up 4 bases, with 13 bases separating them. The CDR3 is made up of 14 amino acids.

This clone showed up just a few times. The gene calls are TRBV11-3 and TRBJ1-1; 7 nucleotides align to TRBD1. Unmatched junction bases numbered 3, after V lost 4 bases and J lost 1 base. The CDR3 covers 14 residues. CDR1 is SGHNT and CDR2 is YENEEA in the germline V gene. The DNA of the CDR3 is TGTGCCAGCAGCTCTGACAGGGAGAACACTGAAGCTTTCTTT. Translation gives CASSSDRENTEAFF.

The CDR3 bases are TGTGCCAGCAGTTCTAGGGGGAGTAACATAGTCACTGAAGCTTTCTTT. Translation: CASSSRGSNIVTEAFF. J is TRBJ1-1 and V is TRBV6-8; D possibly corresponds to TRBD1 (6 bases). V was cut by 4 bases and J by 4 bases, with 19 bases left in between. Germline CDR1 MNHGY, CDR2 SAAAGT. This CDR3 region has 16 residues.

V and J are TRBV12-5 and TRBJ1-1; D is perhaps TRBD1 (5 bases). Per the germline V gene, CDR1 is LGHNT and CDR2 is FRNRAP. V lost 6 bases and J lost 1, with 21 bases in between. This CDR3 has 17 residues. CDR3 amino acids: CASGPPGLTFQNTEAFF. CDR3 nucleotides: TGTGCTAGTGGCCCCCCGGGACTTACCTTTCAGAACACTGAAGCTTTCTTT.

Many counts were recorded for this clone. The chain recombines TRBV11-3 with TRBJ1-2, with D maybe TRBD1 (6 bases). The CDR3 runs 15 residues. Germline V gene lookup returns CDR1 SGHNT and CDR2 YENEEA. V was trimmed by 3 bases and J by 7 bases, leaving 18 bases between them. CDR3 in DNA: TGTGCCAGCAGCTTGGCAACAGGGAGATACTCTGGCTACACCTTC. Translation: CASSLATGRYSGYTF.

The CDR3 DNA reads as TGTGCCAGCAGTGAAGCTACAGGGGGGTTTGGAAACACCATATATTTT. This encodes CASSEATGGFGNTIYF. The chain carries TRBV6-1 and TRBJ1-3, with 8 bases identical to TRBD1. This CDR3 is built from 16 residues. The V segment lost 0 bases and the J segment 3 bases; nucleotides outside the gene matches: 4. CDR1 is MNHNS and CDR2 is SASEGT in the germline V gene.

The CDR3: CASSSWGANTGELFF. The DNA for the CDR3 is TGCGCCAGCAGCTCGTGGGGGGCGAACACCGGGGAGCTGTTTTTT. The rearrangement joins TRBV5-1 to TRBJ2-2; perhaps TRBD2 as D (6 bases). The CDR3 consists of 15 residues. Deletions cut 3 bases from V and 0 bases from J, with 9 bases between. Germline lookup yields CDR1 SGHRS and CDR2 YFSETQ.

This clone was observed a few times. This chain uses TRBV9 with TRBJ2-7, with D hard to call. Germline CDR1 and CDR2: SGDLS and YYNGEE. The CDR3 has 12 amino acids. Trimming pared 7 bases from V and 0 bases from J, leaving 8 bases between. The CDR3 spells CASETFSYEQYF. Written as DNA, the CDR3 is TGTGCCAGCGAAACTTTCTCCTACGAGCAGTACTTC.

This chain uses TRBV5-1 with TRBJ2-7; 9 bases fit TRBD1. Germline assignment: CDR1 SGHRS and CDR2 YFSETQ. The CDR3 is made up of 16 amino acids. The V and J ends lost 0 bases and 1 base, in that order; junction bases with no gene match: 5. CDR3 region: CASSLAQDRGSYEQYF. The CDR3, as DNA: TGCGCCAGCAGCTTGGCCCAAGACAGGGGGTCCTACGAGCAGTACTTC.

The chain links TRBV6-8 to TRBJ2-5; 8 nucleotides agree with TRBD2. V was clipped by 7 bases and J by 2 bases; unmatched bases: 6. Germline CDR1 MNHGY, CDR2 SAAAGT. The CDR3 consists of 14 residues. DNA of the CDR3: TGTGCCAGCACCTCGGGCGGGGGGCAAGAGACCCAGTACTTC. Encoded protein: CASTSGGGQETQYF.

V usage is TRBV19 and J usage is TRBJ2-1; D might be TRBD2 (5 bases). The CDR3 length is 13 residues. CDR1 is LNHDA, CDR2 SQIVND, per germline (reference sequence). The V gene lost 1 base and the J gene lost 12 bases, with 13 bases spanning the gap. Written as DNA, the CDR3 is TGTGCCAGTAGTATAGTATCCTTGAGCGGGCAGTTCTTC. Translation gives CASSIVSLSGQFF.

The rearrangement links TRBV5-1 to TRBJ1-1, with TRBD1 as a possible D gene (5 bases). V lost 0 bases to trimming and J lost 2 bases, with 14 bases between them. The CDR3 length is 16 residues. Germline V gives CDR1 SGHRS, CDR2 YFSETQ. The CDR3 here is CASSLVDGHYNTEAFF. The CDR3 DNA sequence: TGCGCCAGCAGCTTGGTTGACGGACACTATAACACTGAAGCTTTCTTT.